These 9 T cell receptor beta chains were sequenced from one sample in a study of T cell responses to AZD1222 COVID-19 vaccine. Data came from immunoSEQ multiplex PCR; TCRdb stores just in-frame clones and leaves some out. The table includes 35,000 to 50,000 clones, just under 80% detected once. Sequenced here: peripheral blood, sampled 28 days after the second dose of the MenACWY control vaccine. The receptors were sampled from an adult who received the MenACWY meningococcal vaccine as a control.

This chain links TRBV19 with TRBJ2-1, with 9 nucleotides matching TRBD1. Germline V gene sequence: CDR1 LNHDA, CDR2 SQIVND (reference sequence). The CDR3 spans 13 residues. V trimming: 5 bases; J trimming: 8 bases; junction bases outside the gene matches: 4. The CDR3, as DNA: TGTGCCAGTAGTCCCCGACAGGGGGATGAGCAGTTCTTC. Its protein is CASSPRQGDEQFF.

Written as DNA, the CDR3 is TGTGCCATCACCTCTGCGGGCAGGGCCTTAACTACCCTAGATGAAGCTTTCTTT. It translates to CAITSAGRALTTLDEAFF. The chain has TRBV10-3 and TRBJ1-1; TRBD1 might be the D (5 bases). Trimming took off 7 bases at V and 7 bases at J, with 31 bases between the two ends. CDR3 size: 18 residues. The germline V gene encodes CDR1 ENHRY and CDR2 SYGVKD.

The chain carries TRBV19 and TRBJ1-3; no reliable D call. With 3 bases removed from V and 0 bases from J, the gap between germline ends came to 12 bases. The CDR3 runs 16 residues. Germline loops: CDR1 LNHDA, CDR2 SQIVND (reference sequence). The CDR3 is CASSMSGLHSGNTIYF. The DNA of the CDR3 is TGTGCCAGTAGTATGTCCGGACTTCACTCTGGAAACACCATATATTTT.

The sample holds a few counts of this clone. The chain uses TRBV10-1 and TRBJ1-1; D may be TRBD1 (6 bases). Germline V lookup: CDR1 WNHNN, CDR2 SYGVQD (reference sequence). CDR3 length equals 16 residues. Trimming shortened V by 0 bases and J by 4 bases, and 15 bases separated the two germline ends. CDR3 DNA sequence: TGCGCCAGCAGTGAGTCAGTAACAGGGAGTGGCACTGAAGCTTTCTTT. It encodes CASSESVTGSGTEAFF.

The V and J genes are TRBV2 and TRBJ2-7; 8 bases match TRBD1. V was clipped by 1 base and J by 4 bases; unmatched bases: 3. The CDR3 extends over 14 amino acids. CDR1 and CDR2 from the germline V gene are SNHLY and FYNNEI. The CDR3 region is CASSEDRGAYEQYF. The DNA for the CDR3 is TGTGCCAGCAGTGAAGACAGGGGGGCTTACGAGCAGTACTTC.

This clone was detected once. The chain has TRBV5-6 and TRBJ1-2, with a possible D match to TRBD1 (5 bases). Trimming took 0 bases from V and 2 from J, leaving 8 bases between them. The CDR3 is 14 amino acids. The germline gives CDR1 SGHDT, CDR2 YYEEEE. The CDR3 region has the DNA TGTGCCAGCAGCTTGGGTGCAGGGAACTATGGCTACACCTTC. Its protein is CASSLGAGNYGYTF.

This clone was counted a single time. The CDR3 sequence is CASSVEAGRVPTEAFF. DNA of the CDR3: TGTGCCAGCAGCGTAGAGGCAGGGAGGGTTCCCACTGAAGCTTTCTTT. The chain recombines TRBV9 with TRBJ1-1; the D gene is possibly TRBD1 (5 bases). V was cut by 0 bases and J by 4 bases, with 16 bases left in between. The CDR3 is 16 residues long. Germline V gene sequence: CDR1 SGDLS, CDR2 YYNGEE. Variable domain in full (rest from reference TRBV9 and TRBJ1-1): DSGVTQTPKHLITATGQRVTLRCSPRSGDLSVYWYQQSLDQGLQFLIQYYNGEERAKGNILERFSAQQFPDLHSELNLSSLELGDSALYFCASSVEAGRVPTEAFFGQGTRLTVV.

The chain joins TRBV2 to TRBJ1-2; maybe TRBD1 (5 bases). This CDR3 has 14 amino acids. Trimming left V 9 bases short and J 0 bases short, with 14 bases between. The V gene's germline CDR1 is SNHLY and CDR2 FYNNEI. The CDR3 region is CASGGRNSNYGYTF. In DNA form, the CDR3 reads TGTGCCAGTGGGGGACGGAACTCTAACTATGGCTACACCTTC.

This rearrangement joins TRBV15 to TRBJ2-6; D is uncertain. Per the germline V gene, CDR1 is LNHNV and CDR2 is YYDKDF (reference sequence). Between the trimmed V and J ends, which lost 1 base and 2 bases, there was a span of 6 bases. There are 15 residues in the CDR3. The CDR3 DNA reads TGTGCCACCAGCAGAGGAGGTGCTGGGGCCAACGTCCTGACTTTC. This translates into CATSRGGAGANVLTF.